This T cell receptor (beta chain) appears in the sequencing data of a study of T cells in Graves' hyperthyroidism and ophthalmopathy. Amplification targeted TCR beta CDR3 regions from RNA transcripts. HTBI primers were used for first-round RT-PCR of the TCR CDR3. TCRdb reprocessed the multiplex PCR reads with MiXCR, giving one entry per CDR3 protein. The sample gives around 300,000 distinct CDR3 sequences, roughly 15% of which show up once; roughly 7.7% is in the top ten. Across 18 months, stable Graves' hyperthyroidism was marked by no progression to ophthalmopathy. Uncontrolled infection, other autoimmune disease, pregnancy or lactation disqualified patients from enrolment. Used for diagnoses were clinical symptoms, serum thyroxine and TRAb, thyroid ultrasound and orbital computed tomography. It was 10 ml of fresh peripheral blood that supplied the PBMCs. Germline CDR1 is ENHRY and CDR2 is SYGVKD. The CDR3 is made up of 15 amino acids. The V and J ends lost 5 bases and 5 bases respectively, with 15 bases between them.

V and J are TRBV10-3 and TRBJ2-2; the D gene is possibly TRBD2 (6 bases). The specimen sequenced was blood. The receptor comes from a woman aged 40 to 55 with Graves' hyperthyroidism. CDR3 sequence (DNA): TGTGCCATCAGTACTAGCTATGGGCCTACCGGGGAGCTGTTTTTT. Protein: CAISTSYGPTGELFF.